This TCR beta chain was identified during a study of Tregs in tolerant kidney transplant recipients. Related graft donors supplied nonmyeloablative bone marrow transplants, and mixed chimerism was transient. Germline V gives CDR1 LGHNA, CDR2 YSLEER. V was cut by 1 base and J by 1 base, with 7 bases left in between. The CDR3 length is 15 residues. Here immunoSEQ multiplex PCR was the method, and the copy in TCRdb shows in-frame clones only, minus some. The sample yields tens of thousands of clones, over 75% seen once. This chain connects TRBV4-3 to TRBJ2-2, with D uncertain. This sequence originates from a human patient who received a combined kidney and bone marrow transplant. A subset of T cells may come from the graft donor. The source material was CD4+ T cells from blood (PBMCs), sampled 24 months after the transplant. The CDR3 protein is CASSQVQQNTGELFF. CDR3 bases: TGCGCCAGCAGCCAAGTTCAACAGAACACCGGGGAGCTGTTTTTT.